This T cell receptor (beta chain) is from a study of T cell repertoires in cytomegalovirus infection. General observations from the study: CMV-specific TCR beta clonotypes restricted by HLA-C dominated the ex vivo response.

TCRdb itself ran the reads through MiXCR, one entry per CDR3 protein. This sample has around 290,000 distinct CDR3 sequences, with more than 20% found just once. Comment on this clonotype: Antigen specificity is unknown.

V dropped 6 bases and J dropped 7 bases, with 12 bases sitting between them. Germline V gene sequence: CDR1 LNHDA, CDR2 SQIVND (reference sequence). CDR3 length: 12 residues. This rearrangement joins TRBV19 to TRBJ1-2, with no clear D. Sequencing was performed on PBMCs. The receptor's source is a human donor in good health (CMV status not recorded). Some clones in this sample may be carry-over from other donors' samples. CDR3 bases: TGTGCCAGTAGGGCGACTACGGGTGGCTACACCTTC. Its protein product is CASRATTGGYTF.